This is a list of T cell receptor beta chains from one sample in a study of blood T cell repertoires in COVID-19. Some clones are missing from TCRdb's copy, which holds only in-frame ones; the method was immunoSEQ multiplex PCR. The sample lists approximately 210,000 clones; roughly four fifths were seen once. The material sequenced was PBMCs or T cells enriched from blood (not recorded which). Source of these receptors: a man aged 40-55 years who had recovered from COVID-19. Each CDR3 is given with its conserved first and last residue. Each record gives: J gene, V gene, CDR3 length, CDR3 protein.

j_gene: TRBJ1-4
v_gene: TRBV18
len: 16
CDR3aa: CASSGRLLTSNEKLFF

j_gene: TRBJ1-6
v_gene: TRBV6-5
len: 15
CDR3aa: CASTQQGADYSPLHF

j_gene: TRBJ2-1
v_gene: TRBV11-1
len: 13
CDR3aa: CASSFTSGGEQFF

j_gene: TRBJ1-1
v_gene: TRBV7-2
len: 15
CDR3aa: CASSPQSQGYTEAFF

j_gene: TRBJ1-4
v_gene: TRBV7-9
len: 15
CDR3aa: CASSLIRRRNEKLFF

j_gene: TRBJ1-4
v_gene: TRBV10-3
len: 13
CDR3aa: CAIAGGVGEKLFF

j_gene: TRBJ1-2
v_gene: TRBV5-5
len: 13
CDR3aa: CASRTGAFLGYTF

j_gene: TRBJ1-3
v_gene: TRBV6-2/TRBV6-3
len: 16
CDR3aa: CASSRRTGGSGNTIYF

j_gene: TRBJ2-2
v_gene: TRBV7-6
len: 16
CDR3aa: CASSPILGPGGRELFF

j_gene: TRBJ2-1
v_gene: TRBV7-9
len: 15
CDR3aa: CASSPSGLYYNEQFF

j_gene: TRBJ2-1
v_gene: TRBV20-1
len: 15
CDR3aa: CSASGNSGRAYEQFF

j_gene: TRBJ1-2
v_gene: TRBV21-1
len: 13
CDR3aa: CASRGRGGYGYTF

j_gene: TRBJ1-4
v_gene: TRBV7-6
len: 14
CDR3aa: CASSFRDLNEKLFF

j_gene: TRBJ2-2
v_gene: TRBV2
len: 15
CDR3aa: CASSERRQSPGELFF

j_gene: TRBJ1-1
v_gene: TRBV6-5
len: 15
CDR3aa: CASQTGAQGQGEAFF

j_gene: TRBJ2-1
v_gene: TRBV5-1
len: 16
CDR3aa: CASSSNPGLAGNEQFF

j_gene: TRBJ2-3
v_gene: TRBV7-2
len: 16
CDR3aa: CASSFWLAGSTDTQYF

j_gene: TRBJ2-7
v_gene: TRBV5-1
len: 15
CDR3aa: CASSLELAVSYEQYF

j_gene: TRBJ1-5
v_gene: TRBV10-3
len: 15
CDR3aa: CAVRQGGNSNQPQHF

j_gene: TRBJ2-7
v_gene: TRBV18
len: 14
CDR3aa: CASSPGQGLYEQYF